This T cell receptor beta chain comes out of a study of PD-1 blockade in classical Hodgkin lymphoma. Study-level points and caveats: Newly diagnosed patients reportedly trailed healthy donors in baseline TCR diversity. There remain no defined causes for the repertoire differences, which possibly reflect disease activity or prior therapy.

There are 16 residues in the CDR3. Trimming took 4 bases from V and 1 from J; bases not matched to a gene: 5. From germline, CDR1 is SGHVS and CDR2 FQNEAQ. This sample's time point: newly diagnosed, previously untreated cHL patient sample. The study compared against PBMCs from newly diagnosed, untreated classical Hodgkin lymphoma. Details on this clone: No antigen is known for it.

TCRdb's copy holds only in-frame clones and misses some; the assay was immunoSEQ multiplex PCR. The sample holds 15,000 to 20,000 clones; approximately 90% are singletons and the top ten take roughly 3.9%. This TCR was recovered from a human donor with classical Hodgkin lymphoma. The specimen was peripheral blood mononuclear cells (PBMCs). J is TRBJ2-1 and V is TRBV7-8; TRBD2 aligns across 9 bases. The CDR3 DNA sequence: TGTGCCAGCAGCTCCCCTAGCGGGAATTCCTACAATGAGCAGTTCTTC. It is translated as CASSSPSGNSYNEQFF.